One and the same sample provided the 15 T cell receptor beta chains below, sequenced in a study of T cells in Graves' hyperthyroidism and ophthalmopathy. Using RNA transcripts as the source, TCR beta CDR3 regions were amplified. HTBI primers were employed in a first-round RT-PCR of the TCR CDR3. Each CDR3 protein gets one entry after TCRdb re-called the multiplex PCR reads with MiXCR. Of 700,000 to 950,000 distinct CDR3 sequences listed, around 40% are singletons. Material for sequencing was blood. The receptors derive from a woman aged 40 to 55 with Graves' hyperthyroidism.

Of note for this clonotype: Mismatch with germline at one junction end may stem from a read error. This sequence joins TRBV10-3 and TRBJ1-3; D not resolved. CDR1 is ENHRY, CDR2 SYGVKD, per germline. There are 16 residues in the CDR3. In DNA form, the CDR3 reads TGTGCCAGCAGTTACGTGGCGACCCCCTCTGGAAACACCATATATTTT. Protein product: CASSYVATPSGNTIYF.

This clonotype was observed a handful of times. The rearrangement links TRBV9 to TRBJ2-7; D unresolved. This CDR3 comprises 13 residues. Per the germline V gene, CDR1 is SGDLS and CDR2 is YYNGEE. V was clipped by 9 bases and J by 2 bases, with 15 bases between them. CDR3 in DNA: TGTGCCACCCTCCGGGCGGTACCCTACGAGCAGTACTTC. Its translation is CATLRAVPYEQYF.

With respect to this clonotype: Given a much more abundant clone one base away, this may be a read error. The chain couples TRBV10-3 to TRBJ2-5; D is unresolved. This CDR3 region has 11 residues. Germline CDR1 ENHRY, CDR2 SYGVKD. This chain's CDR3 is CATQNQGTQYF. As DNA, the CDR3 is TGTGCAACTCAGAACCAAGGGACCCAGTACTTC.

This clonotype was observed many times. This chain joins TRBV7-8 and TRBJ2-6, with D possibly TRBD2 on 5 matching bases. Trimming left V 2 bases short and J 2 bases short, with 7 bases between. The length of the CDR3 is 15 residues. The V gene's germline CDR1 is SGHVS and CDR2 FQNEAQ. In DNA, the CDR3 is TGTGCCAGCAGCTTAAAGAGGGCTGGGGCCAACGTCCTGACTTTC. Protein sequence: CASSLKRAGANVLTF.

This clonotype was detected only a few times. DNA for the CDR3: TGTGCCAGCAGTTTTCGAACTGAGATTCATGGCTACACCTTC. It specifies CASSFRTEIHGYTF. This chain joins TRBV6-2 or TRBV6-3 and TRBJ1-2; D unresolved. The CDR3 runs 14 residues. Germline CDR1 is MNHEY and CDR2 is SVGEGT. V shed 4 bases and J shed 6 bases, with 15 bases lying between them.

Only a few counts were recorded for this clonotype. The rearrangement joins TRBV7-2 to TRBJ2-7, with 8 positions matching TRBD2. Germline lookup yields CDR1 SGHTA and CDR2 FQGNSA. The CDR3 covers 15 residues. V lost 2 bases to trimming and J lost 2 bases; unmatched junction nucleotides: 5. The CDR3 bases are TGTGCCAGCAGCTTATGGGGTAGCGGGACCTACGAGCAGTACTTC. It codes for CASSLWGSGTYEQYF. Full variable domain (remainder filled in from reference TRBV7-2 and TRBJ2-7): GAGVSQSPSNKVTEKGKDVELRCDPISGHTALYWYRQSLGQGLEFLIYFQGNSAPDKSGLPSDRFSAERTGGSVSTLTIQRTQQEDSAVYLCASSLWGSGTYEQYFGPGTRLTVT.

The V gene is TRBV11-2, the J gene TRBJ1-1; no firm D call. Trimming left V 0 bases short and J 5 bases short, with 10 bases between. Germline CDR1 and CDR2: SGHAT and FQNNGV. The CDR3 has 14 residues. The CDR3 DNA sequence: TGTGCCAGCAGCTTAGATAGGAGGCCTACTGAAGCTTTCTTT. As protein: CASSLDRRPTEAFF.

In its sample, this clonotype was seen a few times. An end of the junction differs from the germline gene, which may be a read error. DNA for the CDR3: TGTGCCAGCAGTTACTCTAGGGGGACCGGGGAGCTGTTTTTT. As protein: CASSYSRGTGELFF. This chain connects TRBV10-3 to TRBJ2-2; D is possibly TRBD1 (6 bases). The CDR3 totals 14 residues. The germline CDR1 and CDR2 sequences are ENHRY and SYGVKD.

This clonotype was seen at least ten times. The chain employs TRBV4-3 and TRBJ1-5; a possible D gene is TRBD1 (5 bases). The CDR3 totals 15 residues. The germline V gene encodes CDR1 LGHNA and CDR2 YSLEER. The V and J ends lost 0 bases and 7 bases respectively, with 13 bases between them. The CDR3 DNA reads as TGCGCCAGCAGCCAAGAGCGGGGGACGTGGCAGCCCCAGCATTTT. It is translated as CASSQERGTWQPQHF.

This clonotype was picked up many times. V usage is TRBV28 and J usage is TRBJ2-5; possible D gene TRBD2, 5 bases. Germline V gene sequence: CDR1 MDHEN, CDR2 SYDVKM. This CDR3 is built from 15 residues. V lost 5 bases, J lost 3 bases, and 16 bases lay in between. The CDR3 loop is CASSAASGGKETQYF. As DNA, the CDR3 is TGTGCCAGCAGTGCCGCGAGCGGAGGAAAAGAGACCCAGTACTTC.

About this clonotype: A much larger clone is a single base away; this may be a read error. The rearrangement joins TRBV11-2 to TRBJ2-5; weak D call: TRBD1 (6 bases). The CDR3 totals 15 residues. Trimming cost V 5 bases and J 2 bases, with 15 bases left between them. Germline V gene sequence: CDR1 SGHAT, CDR2 FQNNGV. The CDR3 spells CASSTAGQRQETQYF. CDR3 DNA sequence: TGTGCCAGCAGCACCGCCGGACAGCGGCAAGAGACCCAGTACTTC. The full variable domain, its missing parts supplied by reference TRBV11-2 and TRBJ2-5, is EAGVAQSPRYKIIEKRQSVAFWCNPISGHATLYWYQQILGQGPKLLIQFQNNGVVDDSQLPKDRFSAERLKGVDSTLKIQPAKLEDSAVYLCASSTAGQRQETQYFGPGTRLLVL.

This clonotype occurred a few times. With a much larger clone just one base away, this may be a read error. This sequence joins TRBV10-3 and TRBJ1-2; 7 bases fit TRBD1. Germline CDR1 is ENHRY and CDR2 is SYGVKD. The CDR3 consists of 14 residues. The CDR3 nucleotides read TGTGCCATCTCGCTACAGGGGTCCGGCTATGGCCACACCTTC. This codes for CAISLQGSGYGHTF.

The V and J genes are TRBV6-6 and TRBJ2-3; D unresolved. The CDR3 contains 14 residues. V was pared by 6 bases and J by 0 bases, with 10 bases between. Germline V gene sequence: CDR1 MNHNY, CDR2 SVGAGI (reference sequence). The CDR3 spells CASSVTISTDTQYF. DNA of the CDR3: TGTGCCAGCAGCGTTACTATTAGCACAGATACGCAGTATTTT.

There are many counts of this clonotype. The J gene is TRBJ2-6, the V gene TRBV7-2; 7 bases match TRBD1. Trimming removed 5 bases from V and 3 bases from J; junction bases left unmatched: 10. This CDR3 is built from 17 residues. Germline-derived CDR1 and CDR2 are SGHTA and FQGNSA. The CDR3: CASSQGQWSGGANVLTF. The CDR3 DNA reads TGTGCCAGCAGCCAGGGACAGTGGTCGGGTGGGGCCAACGTCCTGACTTTC.

As to this clonotype: A much larger clone is a single base away; this may be a read error. The gene calls are TRBV7-9 and TRBJ2-7; D may be TRBD1 (5 bases). Trimming shortened V by 8 bases and J by 2 bases, and 19 bases separated the two germline ends. The germline gives CDR1 SEHNR, CDR2 FQNEAQ (reference sequence). CDR3 size: 15 residues. CDR3 loop: CASGQTGGGAYEQYF. CDR3 coding DNA: TGTGCCAGCGGCCAAACAGGCGGTGGGGCCTACGAGCAGTACTTC.